This T cell receptor beta chain was obtained from a study of cytomegalovirus exposure and HLA in healthy donors. The overall study: Sequencing of 150 million to 200 million T cells in an earlier analysis found 100 million to 140 million unique TCR beta sequences. Among the 300 to 500 genotyped donors, around 81% were placed in the Caucasian-associated ancestry cluster.

Looked up from germline, CDR1 is MNHNS and CDR2 is SASEGT. V was pared by 6 bases and J by 0 bases, with 5 bases of the junction left unmatched. The CDR3 totals 14 residues. Findings and caveats of the study: It was reportedly the case that the classifier diagnosed cytomegalovirus status with high specificity and sensitivity. Some V segments could not be told apart, so they were left out, TRBV6-2 and TRBV6-3 among them.

The primer mix had 60 Vbeta and 13 Jbeta primers. Here immunoSEQ multiplex PCR was the method, and the copy in TCRdb shows in-frame clones only, minus some. The sample holds under 95,000 clones, about three quarters seen once. About this clone: Its specificity is unknown.

The chain carries TRBV6-1 and TRBJ2-7, with TRBD1 identical over 7 bases. Material for sequencing was PBMCs. The sequence derives from a male donor in good health and CMV-seronegative. CDR3 sequence reads: CASRSQGISYEQYF. DNA for the CDR3: TGTGCCAGCAGATCACAGGGGATCTCCTACGAGCAGTACTTC.